The 29 T cell receptor beta chains below come from one sample, sequenced in a study of CD8+ T cells in alopecia areata. The treatment is: oral pan-JAK inhibitor, 5-10 mg twice daily. In each case, RNA was isolated and then reverse transcribed into cDNA as the sequencing template. The assay was immunoSEQ multiplex PCR, and TCRdb's table has in-frame clones only and misses some. The data contain 150,000 to 200,000 clones, around three fifths of them singletons. Here the sequenced sample was CD4+ T cells sorted from blood, taken around week 50, from a patient treated with tofacitinib. These receptors all stem from a human donor with alopecia areata.

The chain uses TRBV30 and TRBJ1-4; D remains ambiguous. Trimming removed 0 bases from V and 7 bases from J, with 6 bases in between. The CDR3 totals 12 residues. Germline loops: CDR1 GTSNPN, CDR2 SVGIG (reference sequence). CDR3 DNA sequence: TGTGCCTGGAGTGTACAAGTTGAAAAACTGTTTTTT. The encoded protein is CAWSVQVEKLFF.

The chain joins TRBV9 to TRBJ2-5, with 10 bases fitting TRBD2. The junction had 3 bases not matched to a gene; V was cut back by 3 bases and J by 4 bases. Germline CDR1 is SGDLS and CDR2 is YYNGEE. CDR3 size: 14 residues. The CDR3 DNA is TGTGCCAGCAGCGATTTAGCGGGGGGAGAGACCCAGTACTTC. Amino acids: CASSDLAGGETQYF.

Concerning this clone itself: Other DNA sequences in this specimen translate into the identical CDR3. CDR3 bases: TGCAGCGTAGGGGGGAGCAACTATGGCTACACCTTC. It encodes CSVGGSNYGYTF. The chain uses TRBV29-1 and TRBJ1-2; a weak D match, TRBD1 (6 bases). V was clipped by 6 bases and J by 2 bases, with 10 bases between them. Germline lookup yields CDR1 SQVTM and CDR2 ANQGSEA. The CDR3 consists of 12 residues.

The chain is built from TRBV7-2 and TRBJ2-2; D gene uncertain. The CDR3 extends over 13 amino acids. Germline CDR1 SGHTA, CDR2 FQGNSA. Trimming took 4 bases from V and 3 from J, leaving 6 bases between them. The chain's CDR3 is CASSSRHTGELFF. The CDR3 coding sequence is TGTGCCAGCAGCTCAAGACACACCGGGGAGCTGTTTTTT.

In its sample, this clone was seen a few times. This rearrangement joins TRBV5-6 to TRBJ2-7; no reliable D call. V lost 2 bases and J 7 bases, leaving 7 bases between the germline ends. CDR1 and CDR2 from the germline V gene are SGHDT and YYEEEE. The CDR3 spans 11 residues. In DNA, the CDR3 is TGTGCCAGCAGCTTTCGCCGGGAGCAGTACTTC. Amino acids: CASSFRREQYF.

The chain is built from TRBV6-5 and TRBJ1-6; D gene unclear. The ends were cut back, 5 bases at V and 6 bases at J, with 11 bases in the middle. Germline lookup yields CDR1 MNHEY and CDR2 SVGAGI. The CDR3 runs to 14 residues. The CDR3 protein is CASSASVRNSPLHF. The CDR3 DNA follows: TGTGCCAGCAGTGCCTCCGTACGTAATTCACCCCTCCACTTT.

As DNA, the CDR3 is TGTGCCATCAGTGAGGGGGGGGCACAAATGGAGCAGTTCTTC. Amino acid sequence: CAISEGGAQMEQFF. The gene calls are TRBV10-3 and TRBJ2-1; D possibly corresponds to TRBD2 (7 bases). The CDR3 runs 14 residues. V lost 2 bases and J lost 10, with 15 bases in between. Germline CDR1 is ENHRY and CDR2 is SYGVKD.

This clone was seen a few times. The J gene is TRBJ2-7, the V gene TRBV6-5; 11 bases agree with TRBD1. Germline V gene lookup returns CDR1 MNHEY and CDR2 SVGAGI. The J segment lost 3 bases and the V segment lost 7 bases, leaving 5 bases of the junction unmatched. The CDR3 is made up of 14 amino acids. The CDR3 sequence is CASMRDRGNYEQYF. CDR3 sequence (DNA): TGTGCCAGCATGCGGGACAGGGGGAACTACGAGCAGTACTTC.

V is TRBV7-2 and J is TRBJ2-7, with a tentative D call TRBD2 (5 bases). Germline lookup yields CDR1 SGHTA and CDR2 FQGNSA. The length of the CDR3 is 12 residues. Trimming pared 7 bases from V and 4 bases from J, leaving 11 bases between. CDR3 in DNA: TGTGCCAGCACCCGGCCGGGGTACGAGCAGTACTTC. Protein sequence: CASTRPGYEQYF.

In this sample, this clone turned up a few times. The rearrangement joins TRBV2 to TRBJ2-3; no clear D gene. CDR3 size: 11 residues. Germline V gene data show CDR1 as SNHLY and CDR2 as FYNNEI. Trimming removed 11 bases from V and 0 bases from J, with 6 bases in between. Written as DNA, the CDR3 is TGTGCCCCGGGCAGCACAGATACGCAGTATTTT. Amino acids: CAPGSTDTQYF. Full variable domain (outside the CDR3, taken from reference TRBV2 and TRBJ2-3): EPEVTQTPSHQVTQMGQEVILRCVPISNHLYFYWYRQILGQKVEFLVSFYNNEISEKSEIFDDQFSVERPDGSNFTLKIRSTKLEDSAMYFCAPGSTDTQYFGPGTRLTVL.

V usage is TRBV7-9 and J usage is TRBJ1-1; D is perhaps TRBD1 (5 bases). V was clipped by 1 base and J by 5 bases, with 8 bases between them. The CDR3 sequence is 13 residues long. The germline V gene has CDR1 SEHNR and CDR2 FQNEAQ (reference sequence). Here the CDR3 DNA reads TGTGCCAGCAGCTTAGGGGGCCCAACTGAAGCTTTCTTT. This gives the protein CASSLGGPTEAFF.

This chain connects TRBV5-1 to TRBJ1-1, with D perhaps TRBD1 (5 bases). Germline loops: CDR1 SGHRS, CDR2 YFSETQ. The CDR3 has 14 amino acids. V lost 2 bases and J 5 bases, leaving 13 bases between the germline ends. The CDR3 DNA reads TGCGCCAGCAGCTTATTACAGGTTGGGACTGAAGCTTTCTTT. Translation gives CASSLLQVGTEAFF.

V usage is TRBV29-1 and J usage is TRBJ2-7; possible D gene TRBD2, 6 bases. Germline values: CDR1 SQVTM, CDR2 ANQGSEA. V was trimmed by 4 bases and J by 1 base, leaving 23 bases between them. This CDR3 has 17 residues. CDR3 protein: CSVGEPAGGARSYEQYF. CDR3 coding DNA: TGCAGCGTTGGAGAACCTGCGGGCGGGGCTCGGTCCTACGAGCAGTACTTC.

This clone was detected a few times. The chain has TRBV7-8 and TRBJ2-2; D ambiguous. CDR1 is SGHVS, CDR2 FQNEAQ, per germline. V lost 5 bases to trimming and J lost 12 bases, with 10 bases between them. The CDR3 spans 11 residues. CDR3 in DNA: TGTGCCAGCAGCCCCCGGACCAAGCTGTTTTTT. Its translation is CASSPRTKLFF. The entire variable domain, with the rest obtained from reference TRBV7-8 and TRBJ2-2, is as follows: GAGVSQSPRYKVAKRGQDVALRCDPISGHVSLFWYQQALGQGPEFLTYFQNEAQLDKSGLPSDRFFAERPEGSVSTLKIQRTQQEDSAVYLCASSPRTKLFFGEGSRLTVL.

The chain carries TRBV29-1 and TRBJ2-3; 7 bases are a match to TRBD2. The CDR3 loop spans 12 amino acids. Germline CDR1 and CDR2: SQVTM and ANQGSEA. The V gene end was trimmed by 5 bases and the J gene end by 5 bases; junction bases not matched to a gene: 4. The DNA of the CDR3 is TGCAGCGTTTGGGAGGGTGGAGATACGCAGTATTTT. Amino acids: CSVWEGGDTQYF.

This clone was recorded a few times. J is TRBJ2-7 and V is TRBV11-2, with 7 positions matching TRBD1. V gave up 1 base and J gave up 2 bases; unmatched junction bases: 11. Per the germline V gene, CDR1 is SGHAT and CDR2 is FQNNGV. The CDR3 runs to 17 residues. Written as DNA, the CDR3 is TGTGCCAGCAGCTTAGTAGCGTCTGGGACAGCTACCTACGAGCAGTACTTC. Protein product: CASSLVASGTATYEQYF.

The chain couples TRBV29-1 to TRBJ2-5, with a tentative D call TRBD2 (6 bases). Trimming took off 4 bases at V and 4 bases at J, with 13 bases between the two ends. The CDR3 length is 13 residues. Germline-derived CDR1 and CDR2 are SQVTM and ANQGSEA. CDR3 amino acids: CSVGQGGVETQYF. The DNA of the CDR3 is TGCAGCGTTGGGCAGGGAGGTGTAGAGACCCAGTACTTC.

The chain uses TRBV16 and TRBJ1-6, with D possibly matching TRBD1 (6 bases). This CDR3 has 15 residues. Germline assignment: CDR1 KGHSY and CDR2 FQNENV. V dropped 0 bases and J dropped 7 bases, with 10 bases sitting between them. Written as DNA, the CDR3 is TGTGCCAGCAGCCAATCACAGGGTGGGAATTCACCCCTCCACTTT. It codes for CASSQSQGGNSPLHF.

The chain couples TRBV4-3 to TRBJ1-5, with a weak D call TRBD1 (5 bases). The V gene's germline CDR1 is LGHNA and CDR2 YSLEER. The CDR3 has 15 residues. V lost 1 base to trimming and J lost 3 bases, with 10 bases between them. This chain's CDR3 is CASSQGGTVNQPQHF. The DNA for the CDR3 is TGCGCCAGCAGCCAAGGAGGGACGGTCAATCAGCCCCAGCATTTT.

This chain links TRBV30 with TRBJ2-7; no reliable D call. This CDR3 is 11 amino acids long. Trimming took off 2 bases at V and 3 bases at J, with 5 bases between the two ends. Germline CDR1 and CDR2: GTSNPN and SVGIG (reference sequence). In DNA, the CDR3 is TGTGCCTGGAGTCGTGGCTACGAGCAGTACTTC. This sequence encodes CAWSRGYEQYF.

CDR3 DNA sequence: TGCAGCGTTGGACAGGGAGGGAGAGAGACCCAGTACTTC. Its protein is CSVGQGGRETQYF. This chain joins TRBV29-1 and TRBJ2-5, with D perhaps TRBD1 or TRBD2 (7 bases each). The V gene's germline CDR1 is SQVTM and CDR2 ANQGSEA. This CDR3 is built from 13 residues. With 4 bases removed from V and 4 bases from J, the gap between germline ends came to 13 bases.

The J gene is TRBJ1-4, the V gene TRBV29-1, with TRBD1 matching over 10 bases. Germline V gives CDR1 SQVTM, CDR2 ANQGSEA. The CDR3 covers 14 residues. J was trimmed by 4 bases and V by 6 bases; bases with no gene match: 5. The CDR3 coding sequence is TGCAGCGTAGGAGGGGACAGGGGTAATGAAAAACTGTTTTTT. It specifies CSVGGDRGNEKLFF.

Written as DNA, the CDR3 is TGTGCCACCAGCACTCAACAGGGAATCGATCAGCCCCAGCATTTT. It codes for CATSTQQGIDQPQHF. The chain is built from TRBV15 and TRBJ1-5; maybe TRBD1 (6 bases). The germline CDR1 and CDR2 sequences are LNHNV and YYDKDF (reference sequence). This CDR3 is built from 15 residues. The germline V and J ends were trimmed by 4 bases and 5 bases, with 15 bases remaining between them.

This chain joins TRBV19 and TRBJ2-7, with 9 bases matching TRBD1. This CDR3 has 15 residues. V lost 4 bases to trimming and J lost 2 bases; unmatched junction nucleotides: 6. CDR1 and CDR2 (germline): LNHDA, SQIVND (reference sequence). The CDR3 region has the DNA TGTGCCAGTAGTACCGTCGGGACAGGGACCTACGAGCAGTACTTC. Translating it yields CASSTVGTGTYEQYF.

V usage is TRBV29-1 and J usage is TRBJ2-6; D remains ambiguous. V gave up 4 bases and J gave up 3 bases, with 13 bases separating them. This CDR3 contains 15 residues. Germline loops: CDR1 SQVTM, CDR2 ANQGSEA. In DNA form, the CDR3 reads TGCAGCGTTGGTGAAGGGATTTTTGGGGCCAACGTCCTGACTTTC. This codes for CSVGEGIFGANVLTF.

The chain recombines TRBV30 with TRBJ1-6, with D perhaps TRBD1 (6 bases). Germline CDR1 reads GTSNPN; CDR2 reads SVGIG (reference sequence). This CDR3 contains 16 residues. V dropped 2 bases and J dropped 6 bases, with 17 bases sitting between them. CDR3 DNA: TGTGCCTGGAGTCCCCCTGGGGGGGCTAGTAATTCACCCCTCCACTTT. Translated: CAWSPPGGASNSPLHF.

V gene TRBV7-2 combines with J gene TRBJ2-2, with 9 bases that match TRBD1. The CDR3 runs to 15 residues. V trimming: 3 bases; J trimming: 5 bases; junction bases outside the gene matches: 4. The germline CDR1 and CDR2 sequences are SGHTA and FQGNSA. This CDR3 is CASSLGQGRTGELFF. CDR3 nucleotides: TGTGCCAGCAGCTTGGGACAGGGCAGGACCGGGGAGCTGTTTTTT.

This clone was seen more than once but under ten times. The chain links TRBV7-2 to TRBJ2-1, with no clear D. Germline V gene sequence: CDR1 SGHTA, CDR2 FQGNSA. The CDR3 length is 11 residues. Deletions cut 3 bases from V and 3 bases from J, with 0 bases between. In DNA, the CDR3 is TGTGCCAGCAGCTTCTACAATGAGCAGTTCTTC. This codes for CASSFYNEQFF. Full variable domain (remainder filled in from reference TRBV7-2 and TRBJ2-1): GAGVSQSPSNKVTEKGKDVELRCDPISGHTALYWYRQSLGQGLEFLIYFQGNSAPDKSGLPSDRFSAERTGGSVSTLTIQRTQQEDSAVYLCASSFYNEQFFGPGTRLTVL.

The chain couples TRBV7-8 to TRBJ2-7; 7 bases are shared with TRBD1. Germline values: CDR1 SGHVS, CDR2 FQNEAQ. Trimming at V came to 5 bases and at J to 2 bases, leaving 6 bases not matched to a gene. The CDR3 length is 14 residues. The CDR3 DNA is TGTGCCAGCAGCCCCACAGGGGCGGCCTACGAGCAGTACTTC. Translation: CASSPTGAAYEQYF.